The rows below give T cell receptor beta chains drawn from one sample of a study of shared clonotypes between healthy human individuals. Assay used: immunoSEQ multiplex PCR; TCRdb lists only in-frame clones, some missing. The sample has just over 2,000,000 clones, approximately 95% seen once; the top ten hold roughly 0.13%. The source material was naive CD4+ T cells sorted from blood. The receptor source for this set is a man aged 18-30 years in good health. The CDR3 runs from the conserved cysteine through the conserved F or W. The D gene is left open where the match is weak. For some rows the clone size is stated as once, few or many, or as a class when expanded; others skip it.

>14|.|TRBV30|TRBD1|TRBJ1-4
CAWSPGTANEKLFF
TGTGCCTGGAGCCCCGGGACAGCTAATGAAAAACTGTTTTTT
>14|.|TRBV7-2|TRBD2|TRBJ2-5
CASSQRRERETQYF
TGTGCCAGCAGTCAACGGCGGGAGAGGGAGACCCAGTACTTC
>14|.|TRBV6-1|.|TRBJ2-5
CASSELGLRETQYF
TGTGCCAGCAGTGAACTAGGGTTGAGAGAGACCCAGTACTTC
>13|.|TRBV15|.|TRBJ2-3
CATSRDPADTQYF
TGTGCCACCAGCAGAGATCCGGCGGATACGCAGTATTTT
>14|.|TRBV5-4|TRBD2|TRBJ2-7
CASSWLAGEGEQYF
TGTGCCAGCAGCTGGCTAGCGGGAGAGGGCGAGCAGTACTTC
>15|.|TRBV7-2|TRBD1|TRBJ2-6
CASSLGQPGANVLTF
TGTGCCAGCAGCTTGGGACAGCCTGGGGCCAACGTCCTGACTTTC
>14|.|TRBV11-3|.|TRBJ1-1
CASSLDGLNTEAFF
TGTGCCAGCAGCTTAGATGGCTTGAACACTGAAGCTTTCTTT
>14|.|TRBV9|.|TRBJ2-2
CASSVGLLTGELFF
TGTGCCAGCAGCGTCGGGCTGCTCACCGGGGAGCTGTTTTTT
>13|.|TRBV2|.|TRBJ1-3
CASSQGTGNTIYF
TGTGCCAGCTCACAGGGAACTGGAAACACCATATATTTT
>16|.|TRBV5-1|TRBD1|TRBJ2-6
CASSFQPGQGTNVLTF
TGCGCCAGCAGCTTTCAACCGGGACAGGGGACCAACGTCCTGACTTTC
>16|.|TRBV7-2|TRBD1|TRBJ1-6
CASSPRGQGANSPLHF
TGTGCCAGCAGCCCCAGAGGACAGGGGGCCAATTCACCCCTCCACTTT
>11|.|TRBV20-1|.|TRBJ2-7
CSASLIWEQYF
TGCAGTGCTTCCCTTATATGGGAGCAGTACTTC
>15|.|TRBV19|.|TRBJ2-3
CASREGHTSTDTQYF
TGTGCCAGTAGGGAGGGGCATACTAGCACAGATACGCAGTATTTT
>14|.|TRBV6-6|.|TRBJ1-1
CASSRTGLDTEAFF
TGTGCCAGCAGTCGAACAGGGTTGGACACTGAAGCTTTCTTT
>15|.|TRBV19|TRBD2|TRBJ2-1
CASSLSGSNWNEQFF
TGTGCCAGTAGTCTCAGCGGGAGTAACTGGAATGAGCAGTTCTTC
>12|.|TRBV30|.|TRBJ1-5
CAWSVQGAPQHF
TGTGCCTGGAGTGTACAGGGCGCGCCCCAGCATTTT
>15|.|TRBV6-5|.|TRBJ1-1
CASRPRGGRYTEAFF
TGTGCCAGCAGGCCCCGTGGGGGGCGATACACTGAAGCTTTCTTT
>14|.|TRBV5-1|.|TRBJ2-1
CASSLPDFYNEQFF
TGCGCCAGCAGCTTGCCGGACTTCTACAATGAGCAGTTCTTC
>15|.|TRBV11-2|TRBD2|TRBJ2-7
CASSTLAGGPSEQYF
TGTGCCAGCAGCACACTAGCGGGAGGGCCGAGCGAGCAGTACTTC
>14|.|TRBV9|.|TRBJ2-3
CASSVGWGTDTQYF
TGTGCCAGCAGCGTAGGGTGGGGGACAGATACGCAGTATTTT
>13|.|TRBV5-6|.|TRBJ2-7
CASSLDRSYEQYF
TGTGCCAGCAGCTTGGACAGATCCTACGAGCAGTACTTC
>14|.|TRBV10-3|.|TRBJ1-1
CAITTALGVTEAFF
TGTGCCATCACCACAGCACTCGGAGTCACTGAAGCTTTCTTT
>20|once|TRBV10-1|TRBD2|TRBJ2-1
CASSESRTSGSWGSYNEQFF
TGCGCCAGCAGTGAGTCACGGACTAGCGGGAGTTGGGGCTCCTACAATGAGCAGTTCTTC
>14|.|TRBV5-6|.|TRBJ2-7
CASSLAGAVYEQYF
TGTGCCAGCAGCTTGGCGGGTGCTGTTTACGAGCAGTACTTC
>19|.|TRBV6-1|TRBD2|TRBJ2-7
CASSEGGLAGFWTPYEQYF
TGTGCCAGCAGTGAAGGGGGGCTAGCGGGATTCTGGACACCCTACGAGCAGTACTTC
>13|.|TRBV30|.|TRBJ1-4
CAWRTGPLEKLFF
TGTGCCTGGAGGACGGGGCCTTTGGAAAAACTGTTTTTT
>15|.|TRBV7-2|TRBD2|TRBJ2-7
CASSKFLAGIGEQYF
TGTGCCAGCAGCAAATTTCTAGCGGGGATAGGCGAGCAGTACTTC
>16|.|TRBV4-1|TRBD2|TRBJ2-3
CASSRILAPITDTQYF
TGCGCCAGCAGCCGTATACTAGCGCCCATCACAGATACGCAGTATTTT
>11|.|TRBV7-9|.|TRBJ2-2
CASSSIGELFF
TGTGCCAGCAGCTCGATCGGGGAGCTGTTTTTT
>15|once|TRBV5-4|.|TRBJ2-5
CASSVENPAQETQYF
TGTGCCAGCAGCGTGGAGAACCCGGCCCAAGAGACCCAGTACTTC
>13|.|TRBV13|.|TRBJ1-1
CASSLASGNRAFF
TGTGCCAGCAGCTTAGCCTCTGGTAACCGGGCTTTCTTT
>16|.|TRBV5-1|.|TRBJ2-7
CASSLADRGSSYEQYF
TGCGCCAGCAGCTTGGCCGATCGGGGGAGCTCCTACGAGCAGTACTTC
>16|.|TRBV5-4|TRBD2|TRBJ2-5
CASSLKTSADQETQYF
TGTGCCAGCAGCCTCAAGACTAGCGCCGACCAAGAGACCCAGTACTTC
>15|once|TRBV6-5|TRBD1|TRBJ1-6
CASSYSPGGHSPLHF
TGTGCCAGCAGTTACTCGCCAGGGGGGCATTCACCCCTCCACTTT
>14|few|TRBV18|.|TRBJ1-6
CASSPSSYNSPLHF
TGTGCCAGCTCCCCGAGCTCCTATAATTCACCCCTCCACTTT
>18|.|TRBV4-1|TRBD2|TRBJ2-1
CASSQVRLAGAPRYEQFF
TGCGCCAGCAGCCAAGTAAGGCTAGCGGGAGCACCACGCTATGAGCAGTTCTTC
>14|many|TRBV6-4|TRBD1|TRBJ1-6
CASSEDRGSSPLHF
TGTGCCAGCAGTGAAGACAGGGGCTCTTCACCCCTCCACTTT
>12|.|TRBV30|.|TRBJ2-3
CAWSVGADTQYF
TGTGCCTGGAGTGTGGGGGCAGATACGCAGTATTTT
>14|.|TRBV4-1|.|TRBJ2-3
CASSLRVSTDTQYF
TGCGCCAGCAGCCTGCGGGTTAGCACAGATACGCAGTATTTT
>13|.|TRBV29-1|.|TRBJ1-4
CGAVGRTNEKLFF
TGCGGCGCAGTGGGGAGGACTAATGAAAAACTGTTTTTT
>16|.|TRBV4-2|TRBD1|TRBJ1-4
CTSSQDPGTGEEKLFF
TGTACCAGCAGCCAAGATCCAGGGACAGGAGAAGAAAAACTGTTTTTT
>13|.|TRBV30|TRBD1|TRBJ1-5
CAWAGTGNQPQHF
TGTGCCTGGGCCGGGACAGGAAATCAGCCCCAGCATTTT
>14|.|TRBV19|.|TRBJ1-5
CASSFTGGNQPQHF
TGTGCCAGTAGTTTTACAGGTGGCAATCAGCCCCAGCATTTT
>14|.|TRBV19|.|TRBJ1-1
CASRTVEMNTEAFF
TGTGCCAGTAGGACAGTCGAAATGAACACTGAAGCTTTCTTT
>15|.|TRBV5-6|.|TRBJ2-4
CASSVIFEAKNIQYF
TGTGCCAGCAGCGTAATATTTGAAGCCAAAAACATTCAGTACTTC
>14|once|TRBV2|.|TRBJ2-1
CASRGGSSYNEQFF
TGTGCCAGCCGCGGAGGGAGCTCCTACAATGAGCAGTTCTTC
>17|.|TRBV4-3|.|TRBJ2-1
CASSQGRGSSGYNEQFF
TGCGCCAGCAGCCAAGGCAGGGGATCGTCGGGCTACAATGAGCAGTTCTTC
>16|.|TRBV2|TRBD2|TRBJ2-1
CASSNLLAGPYNEQFF
TGTGCCAGCAGCAACTTACTAGCGGGACCTTACAATGAGCAGTTCTTC
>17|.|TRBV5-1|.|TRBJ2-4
CASSLAPGTLAKNIQYF
TGCGCCAGCAGCTTGGCCCCGGGAACCCTAGCCAAAAACATTCAGTACTTC
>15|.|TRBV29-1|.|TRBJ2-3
CSVEGHRGGTDTQYF
TGCAGCGTTGAGGGCCACCGAGGGGGCACAGATACGCAGTATTTT
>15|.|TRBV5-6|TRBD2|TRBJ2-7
CASSLGLAGAPEQYF
TGTGCCAGCAGCCTGGGACTAGCGGGAGCCCCCGAGCAGTACTTC
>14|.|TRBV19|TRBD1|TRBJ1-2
CASRIKDRDYGYTF
TGTGCCAGTAGGATAAAGGACAGGGACTATGGCTACACCTTC
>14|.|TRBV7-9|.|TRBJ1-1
CASSLTWGNTEAFF
TGTGCCAGCAGCTTAACATGGGGAAACACTGAAGCTTTCTTT
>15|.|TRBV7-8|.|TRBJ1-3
CASSPTGFVGNTIYF
TGTGCCAGCAGTCCTACAGGGTTTGTTGGAAACACCATATATTTT